This T cell receptor (beta chain) was found in a study of shared clonotypes between healthy human individuals. The overall study: Every donor yielded three CD4 naive, three CD4 memory, two CD8 naive and one CD8 memory plate.

CDR3 length: 14 residues. The germline gives CDR1 LGHNA, CDR2 YSLEER. Trimming stripped 0 bases from V and 4 bases from J, with 10 bases between. In the case of this clone: The same CDR3 arises from other DNA sequences in this sample as well.

Genomic DNA from each subset was divided evenly over several immunoSEQ plates. Profiling relied on immunoSEQ multiplex PCR, and the TCRdb table lists in-frame clones only, not all of them. The table lists 1,500,000 or so clones, over 95% of them singletons. This TCR was sampled from a man between 25 and 39 years old in good health. Sequenced input: naive CD4+ T cells sorted from blood. The sample's subset: CD45RA+ positively selected. The chain employs TRBV4-3 and TRBJ2-7, with D unresolved. The CDR3 DNA sequence: TGCGCCAGCAGCCAAGATACTGGAACTTACGAGCAGTACTTC. This encodes CASSQDTGTYEQYF.